Sequencing of this T cell receptor (beta chain) was carried out in a study of cytomegalovirus exposure and HLA in healthy donors. Study details: An earlier analysis identified 95 million to 120 million unique TCR beta sequences in about 179 million T cells.

The PCR was carried out with 60 Vbeta primers and 13 Jbeta primers. The method was immunoSEQ multiplex PCR; TCRdb's version includes in-frame clones alone and lacks a portion of them. The sample consists of some 160,000 clones, around three quarters of them appearing once. CDR1 is KGHSH and CDR2 is LQKENI in the germline V gene. Trimming pared 3 bases from V and 9 bases from J, leaving 19 bases between. This CDR3 is built from 15 residues. The sequence came from a woman in her forties in good health and CMV-seronegative. The sequencing input was PBMCs. The rearrangement links TRBV18 to TRBJ2-3, with TRBD1 as a possible D gene (7 bases). In nucleotides, the CDR3 is TGTGCCAGCTCACCTACGCAGGGGGGCGGTGAAACGCAGTATTTT. The encoded protein is CASSPTQGGGETQYF.